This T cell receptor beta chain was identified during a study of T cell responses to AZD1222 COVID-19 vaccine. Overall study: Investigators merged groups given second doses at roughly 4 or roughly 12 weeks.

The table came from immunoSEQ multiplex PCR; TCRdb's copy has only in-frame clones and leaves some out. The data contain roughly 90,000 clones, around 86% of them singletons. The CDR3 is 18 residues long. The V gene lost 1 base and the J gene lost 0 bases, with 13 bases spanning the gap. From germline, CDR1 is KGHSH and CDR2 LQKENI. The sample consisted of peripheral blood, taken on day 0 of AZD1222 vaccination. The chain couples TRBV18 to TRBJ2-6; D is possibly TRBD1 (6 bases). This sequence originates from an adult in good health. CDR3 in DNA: TGTGCCAGCTCACCACGAGGGACATACGACTCTGGGGCCAACGTCCTGACTTTC. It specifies CASSPRGTYDSGANVLTF.